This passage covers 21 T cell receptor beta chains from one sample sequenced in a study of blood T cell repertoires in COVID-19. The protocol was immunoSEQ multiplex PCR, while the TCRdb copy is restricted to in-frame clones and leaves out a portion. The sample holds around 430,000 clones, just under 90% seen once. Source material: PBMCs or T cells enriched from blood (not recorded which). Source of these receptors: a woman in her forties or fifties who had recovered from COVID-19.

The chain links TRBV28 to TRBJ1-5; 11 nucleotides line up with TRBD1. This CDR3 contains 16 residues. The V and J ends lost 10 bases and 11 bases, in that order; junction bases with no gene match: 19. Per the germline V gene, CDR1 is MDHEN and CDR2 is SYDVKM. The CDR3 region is CATLSSRGTGGEAQHF. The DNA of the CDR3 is TGTGCCACTCTATCTAGCAGGGGGACAGGGGGAGAGGCCCAGCATTTT. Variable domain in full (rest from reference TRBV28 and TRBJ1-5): DVKVTQSSRYLVKRTGEKVFLECVQDMDHENMFWYRQDPGLGLRLIYFSYDVKMKEKGDIPEGYSVSREKKERFSLILESASTNQTSMYLCATLSSRGTGGEAQHFGDGTRLSIL.

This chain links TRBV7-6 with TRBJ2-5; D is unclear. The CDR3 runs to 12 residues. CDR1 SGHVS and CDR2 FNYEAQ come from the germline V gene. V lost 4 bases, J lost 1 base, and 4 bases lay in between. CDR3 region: CASSSFQETQYF. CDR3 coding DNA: TGTGCCAGCAGCTCGTTCCAAGAGACCCAGTACTTC.

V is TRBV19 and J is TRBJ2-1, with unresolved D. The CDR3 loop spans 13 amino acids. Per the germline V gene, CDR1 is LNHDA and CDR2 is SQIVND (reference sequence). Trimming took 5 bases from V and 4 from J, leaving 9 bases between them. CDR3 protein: CASSRLVYNEQFF. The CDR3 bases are TGTGCCAGTAGTCGGCTAGTTTACAATGAGCAGTTCTTC. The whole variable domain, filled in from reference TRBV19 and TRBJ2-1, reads DGGITQSPKYLFRKEGQNVTLSCEQNLNHDAMYWYRQDPGQGLRLIYYSQIVNDFQKGDIAEGYSVSREKKESFPLTVTSAQKNPTAFYLCASSRLVYNEQFFGPGTRLTVL.

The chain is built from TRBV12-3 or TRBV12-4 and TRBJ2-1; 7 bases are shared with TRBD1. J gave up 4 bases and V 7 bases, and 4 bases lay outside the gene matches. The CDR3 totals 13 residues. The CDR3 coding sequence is TGTGCCAGCAAGACAGGGAGATACAATGAGCAGTTCTTC. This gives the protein CASKTGRYNEQFF.

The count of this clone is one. The CDR3: CASSQASGLNTGELFF. The CDR3 DNA follows: TGTGCCAGCAGCCAAGCCTCTGGACTAAACACCGGGGAGCTGTTTTTT. The rearrangement uses TRBV3-1 (or the pseudogene TRBV3-2) and TRBJ2-2; possibly TRBD2 for D (6 bases). The CDR3 extends over 16 amino acids. Trimming took off 1 base at V and 2 bases at J, with 11 bases between the two ends. Germline values: CDR1 LGHDT, CDR2 YNNKEL (reference sequence).

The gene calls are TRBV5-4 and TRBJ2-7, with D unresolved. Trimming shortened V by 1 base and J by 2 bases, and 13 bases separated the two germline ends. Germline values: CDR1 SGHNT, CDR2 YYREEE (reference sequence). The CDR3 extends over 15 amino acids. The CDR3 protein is CASSLTSYPAYEQYF. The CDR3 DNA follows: TGTGCCAGCAGCTTGACGTCCTACCCCGCCTACGAGCAGTACTTC.

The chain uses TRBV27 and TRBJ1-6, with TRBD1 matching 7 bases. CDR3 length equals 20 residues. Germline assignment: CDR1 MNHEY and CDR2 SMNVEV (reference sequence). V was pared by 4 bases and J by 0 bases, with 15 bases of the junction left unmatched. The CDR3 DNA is TGTGCCAGCAGTTCAGGCCCACTACAGGGGTTGAGCTCCTATAATTCACCCCTCCACTTT. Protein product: CASSSGPLQGLSSYNSPLHF.

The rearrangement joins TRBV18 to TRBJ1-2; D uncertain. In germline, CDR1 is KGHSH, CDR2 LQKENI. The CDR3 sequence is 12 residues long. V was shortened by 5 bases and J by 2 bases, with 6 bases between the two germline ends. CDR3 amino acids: CASSTENYGYTF. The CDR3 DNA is TGTGCCAGCTCAACAGAAAACTATGGCTACACCTTC. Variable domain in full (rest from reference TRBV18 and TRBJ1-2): NAGVMQNPRHLVRRRGQEARLRCSPMKGHSHVYWYRQLPEEGLKFMVYLQKENIIDESGMPKERFSAEFPKEGPSILRIQQVVRGDSAAYFCASSTENYGYTFGSGTRLTVV.

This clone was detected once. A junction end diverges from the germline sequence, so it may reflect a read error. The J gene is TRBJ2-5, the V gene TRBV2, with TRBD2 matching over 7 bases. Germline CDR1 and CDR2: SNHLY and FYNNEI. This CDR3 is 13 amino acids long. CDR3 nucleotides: TGTGCCAGCGGTGACGGGGGGTTCGCGACCCAGTACTTC. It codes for CASGDGGFATQYF.

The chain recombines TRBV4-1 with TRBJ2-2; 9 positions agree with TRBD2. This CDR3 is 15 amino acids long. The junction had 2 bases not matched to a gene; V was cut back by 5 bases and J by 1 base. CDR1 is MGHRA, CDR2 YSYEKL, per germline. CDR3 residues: CASSVSGGNTGELFF. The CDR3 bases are TGCGCCAGCAGCGTTAGCGGGGGGAACACCGGGGAGCTGTTTTTT.

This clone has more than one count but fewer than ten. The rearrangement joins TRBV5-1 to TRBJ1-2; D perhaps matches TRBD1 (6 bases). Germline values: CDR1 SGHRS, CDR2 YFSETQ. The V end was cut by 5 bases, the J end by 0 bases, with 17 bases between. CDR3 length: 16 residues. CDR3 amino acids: CASRPSQGSSNYGYTF. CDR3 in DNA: TGCGCCAGCAGACCATCACAGGGTTCATCTAACTATGGCTACACCTTC. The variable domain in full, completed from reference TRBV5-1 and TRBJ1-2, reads KAGVTQTPRYLIKTRGQQVTLSCSPISGHRSVSWYQQTPGQGLQFLFEYFSETQRNKGNFPGRFSGRQFSNSRSEMNVSTLELGDSALYLCASRPSQGSSNYGYTFGSGTRLTVV.

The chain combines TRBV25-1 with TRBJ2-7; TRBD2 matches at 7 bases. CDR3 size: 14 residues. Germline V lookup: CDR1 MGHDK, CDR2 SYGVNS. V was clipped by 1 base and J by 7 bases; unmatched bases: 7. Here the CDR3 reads CASSESDPAGEQYF. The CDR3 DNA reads TGTGCCAGCAGTGAATCGGACCCAGCGGGGGAGCAGTACTTC.

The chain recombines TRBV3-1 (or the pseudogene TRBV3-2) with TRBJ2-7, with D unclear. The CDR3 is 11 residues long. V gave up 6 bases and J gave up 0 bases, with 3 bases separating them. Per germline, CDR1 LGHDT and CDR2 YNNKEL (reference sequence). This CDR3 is CASSSSYEQYF. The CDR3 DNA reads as TGTGCCAGCAGTAGCTCCTACGAGCAGTACTTC.

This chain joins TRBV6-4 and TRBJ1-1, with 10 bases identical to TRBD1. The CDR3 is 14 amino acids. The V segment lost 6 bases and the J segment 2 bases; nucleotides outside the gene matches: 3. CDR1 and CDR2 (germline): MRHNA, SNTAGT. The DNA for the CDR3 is TGTGCCAGCAGGGGACAGGGGCTAAACACTGAAGCTTTCTTT. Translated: CASRGQGLNTEAFF.

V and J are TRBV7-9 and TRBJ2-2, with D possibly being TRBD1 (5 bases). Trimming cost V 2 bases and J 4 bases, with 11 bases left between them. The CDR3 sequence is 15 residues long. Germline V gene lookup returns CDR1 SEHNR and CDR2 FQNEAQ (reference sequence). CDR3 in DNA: TGTGCCAGCAGCTTATCTGCAGGGATCACCGGGGAGCTGTTTTTT. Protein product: CASSLSAGITGELFF.

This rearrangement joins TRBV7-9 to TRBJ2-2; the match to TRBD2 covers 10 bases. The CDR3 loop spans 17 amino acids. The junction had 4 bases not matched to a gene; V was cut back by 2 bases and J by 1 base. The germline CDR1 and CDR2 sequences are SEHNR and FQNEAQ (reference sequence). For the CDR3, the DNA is TGTGCCAGCAGCTTACTGGCTAGCGGGGGGAACACCGGGGAGCTGTTTTTT. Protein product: CASSLLASGGNTGELFF.

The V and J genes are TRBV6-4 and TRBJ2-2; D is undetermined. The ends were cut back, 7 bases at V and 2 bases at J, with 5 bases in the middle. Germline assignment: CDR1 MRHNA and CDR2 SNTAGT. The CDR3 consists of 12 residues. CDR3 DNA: TGTGCCAGCACCGGTAACACCGGGGAGCTGTTTTTT. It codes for CASTGNTGELFF.

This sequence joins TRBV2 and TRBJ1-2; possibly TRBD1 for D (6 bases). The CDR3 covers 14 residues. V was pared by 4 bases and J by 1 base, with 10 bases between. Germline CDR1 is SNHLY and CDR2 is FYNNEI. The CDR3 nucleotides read TGTGCCAGCAGTGGGCAGGGGAGTAACTATGGCTACACCTTC. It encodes CASSGQGSNYGYTF.

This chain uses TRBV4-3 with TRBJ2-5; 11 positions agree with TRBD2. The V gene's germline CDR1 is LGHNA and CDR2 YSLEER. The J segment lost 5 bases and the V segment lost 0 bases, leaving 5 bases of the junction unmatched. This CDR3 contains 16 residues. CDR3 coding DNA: TGCGCCAGCAGCCAAGATAGACTAGCGGGGCGGGAGACCCAGTACTTC. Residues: CASSQDRLAGRETQYF.

The CDR3 here is CASSEGPYEQYF. CDR3 bases: TGTGCCAGCAGTGAGGGCCCCTACGAGCAGTACTTC. This chain joins TRBV6-1 and TRBJ2-7; no clear D. CDR3 length: 12 residues. V shed 3 bases and J shed 2 bases, with 5 bases lying between them. CDR1 is MNHNS and CDR2 is SASEGT in the germline V gene.

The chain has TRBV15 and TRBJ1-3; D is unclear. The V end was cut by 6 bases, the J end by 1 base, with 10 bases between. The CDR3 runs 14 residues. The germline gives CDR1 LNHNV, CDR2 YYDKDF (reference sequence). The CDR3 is CATRYTGSGNTIYF. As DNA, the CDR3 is TGTGCCACCAGGTACACGGGGTCTGGAAACACCATATATTTT.